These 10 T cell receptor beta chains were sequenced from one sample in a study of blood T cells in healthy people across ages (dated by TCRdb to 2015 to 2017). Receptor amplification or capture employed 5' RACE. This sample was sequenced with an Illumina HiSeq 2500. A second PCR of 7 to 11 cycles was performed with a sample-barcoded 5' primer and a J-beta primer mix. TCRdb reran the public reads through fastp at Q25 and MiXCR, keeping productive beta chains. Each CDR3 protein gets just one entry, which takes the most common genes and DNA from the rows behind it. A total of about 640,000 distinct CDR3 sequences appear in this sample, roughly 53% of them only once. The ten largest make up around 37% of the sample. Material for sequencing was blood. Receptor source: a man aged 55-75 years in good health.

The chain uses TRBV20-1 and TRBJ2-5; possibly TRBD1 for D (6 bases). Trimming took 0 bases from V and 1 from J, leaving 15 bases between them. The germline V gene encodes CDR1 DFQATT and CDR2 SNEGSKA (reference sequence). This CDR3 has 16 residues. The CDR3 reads CSARDWTDRSQETQYF. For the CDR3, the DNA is TGCAGTGCTAGAGATTGGACGGACAGAAGCCAAGAGACCCAGTACTTC.

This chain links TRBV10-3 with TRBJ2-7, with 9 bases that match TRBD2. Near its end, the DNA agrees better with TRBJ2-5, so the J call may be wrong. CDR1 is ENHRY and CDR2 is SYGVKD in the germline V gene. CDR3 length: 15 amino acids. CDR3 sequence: CAIRGASGMPGTQYF. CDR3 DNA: TGTGCCATCAGGGGGGCTAGCGGGATGCCAGGGACCCAGTACTTC.

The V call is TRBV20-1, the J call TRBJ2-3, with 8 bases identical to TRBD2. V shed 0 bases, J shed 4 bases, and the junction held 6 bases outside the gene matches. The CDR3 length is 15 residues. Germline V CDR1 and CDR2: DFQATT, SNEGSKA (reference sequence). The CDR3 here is CSARDGTRVADTQYF. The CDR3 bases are TGCAGTGCTAGAGATGGGACTAGGGTAGCAGATACGCAGTATTTT.

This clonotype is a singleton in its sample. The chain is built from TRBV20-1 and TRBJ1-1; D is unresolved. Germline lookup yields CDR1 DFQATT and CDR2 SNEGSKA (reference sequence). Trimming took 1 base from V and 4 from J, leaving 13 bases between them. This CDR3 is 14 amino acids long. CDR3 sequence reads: CSARAMGGGTEAFF. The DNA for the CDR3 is TGCAGTGCTAGAGCGATGGGTGGCGGCACTGAAGCTTTCTTT.

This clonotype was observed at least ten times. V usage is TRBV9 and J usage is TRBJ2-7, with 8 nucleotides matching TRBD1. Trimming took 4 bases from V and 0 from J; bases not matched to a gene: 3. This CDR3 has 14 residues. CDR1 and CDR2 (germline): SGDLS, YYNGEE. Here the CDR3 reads CASSTGTGSYEQYF. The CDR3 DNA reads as TGTGCCAGCAGCACCGGGACAGGCTCCTACGAGCAGTACTTC.

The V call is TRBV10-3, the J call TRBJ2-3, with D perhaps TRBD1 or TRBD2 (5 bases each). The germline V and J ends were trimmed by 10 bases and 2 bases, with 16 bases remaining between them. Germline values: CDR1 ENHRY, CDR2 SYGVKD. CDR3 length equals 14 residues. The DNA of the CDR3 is TGTGCCACCTCGGCCGGGACCACCACAGATACGCAGTATTTT. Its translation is CATSAGTTTDTQYF.

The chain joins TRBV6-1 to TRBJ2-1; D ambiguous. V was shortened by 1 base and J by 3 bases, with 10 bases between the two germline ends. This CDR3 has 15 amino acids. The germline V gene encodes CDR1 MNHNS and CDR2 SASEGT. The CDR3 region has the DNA TGTGCCAGCAGTGAAGGTGATTGGGGCTACAATGAGCAGTTCTTC. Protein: CASSEGDWGYNEQFF.

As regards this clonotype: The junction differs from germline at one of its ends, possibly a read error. The CDR3 is CASSLGTPTDTQYF. As DNA, the CDR3 is TGTGCCAGCAGCCTCGGGACTCCCACAGATACGCAGTATTTT. This sequence joins TRBV5-1 and TRBJ2-3, with a possible D match to TRBD2 (6 bases). The CDR3 covers 14 residues. CDR1 is SGHRS and CDR2 is YFSETQ in the germline V gene. The full variable domain, its missing parts supplied by reference TRBV5-1 and TRBJ2-3, is KAGVTQTPRYLIKTRGQQVTLSCSPISGHRSVSWYQQTPGQGLQFLFEYFSETQRNKGNFPGRFSGRQFSNSRSEMNVSTLELGDSALYLCASSLGTPTDTQYFGPGTRLTVL.

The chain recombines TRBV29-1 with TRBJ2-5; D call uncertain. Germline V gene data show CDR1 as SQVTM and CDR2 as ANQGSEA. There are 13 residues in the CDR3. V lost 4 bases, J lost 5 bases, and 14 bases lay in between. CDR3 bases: TGCAGCGTTGGGCGCATACCGCGCGAGACCCAGTACTTC. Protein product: CSVGRIPRETQYF.

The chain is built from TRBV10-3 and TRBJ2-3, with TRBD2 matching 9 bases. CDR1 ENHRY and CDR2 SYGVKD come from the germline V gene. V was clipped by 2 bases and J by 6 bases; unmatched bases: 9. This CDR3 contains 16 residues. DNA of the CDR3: TGTGCCATCAGTGAGCGGAATCTAGCGGGGAGGGATACGCAGTATTTT. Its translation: CAISERNLAGRDTQYF.